This is a list of T cell receptor beta chains from one sample in a study of cytomegalovirus exposure and HLA in healthy donors. Sequencing was performed with immunoSEQ multiplex PCR; in TCRdb, only in-frame clones are kept and a portion is missing. The sample lists about 160,000 clones; around 77% were seen once. Input material: PBMCs. The receptors come from a young woman in good health and CMV-seronegative. Each CDR3 is given with its conserved first and last residue. Each record gives: D gene, J gene, V gene, clone size, CDR3 DNA, CDR3 protein. D genes are given only for firm matches. Where a row states a size, it is once, few, many or the class of an expanded clone; other rows omit it.

D: NA
J: TRBJ1-4
V: TRBV28
size: NA
DNA: TGTGCCAGCAGTTTAAGGGGCGAAAAACTGTTTTTT
CDR3: CASSLRGEKLFF

D: NA
J: TRBJ2-3
V: TRBV9
size: NA
DNA: TGTGCCAGCAGCACACGCTTAGCGCGGGATACGCAGTATTTT
CDR3: CASSTRLARDTQYF

D: NA
J: TRBJ1-2
V: TRBV7-2
size: NA
DNA: TGTGCCAGCAGCTTAACGACTGGTGGCTACACCTTC
CDR3: CASSLTTGGYTF

D: TRBD1
J: TRBJ2-7
V: TRBV7-8
size: NA
DNA: TGTGCCAGCAGCCCGGGGACAGGGGTTACCTACGAGCAGTACTTC
CDR3: CASSPGTGVTYEQYF

D: TRBD1
J: TRBJ2-3
V: TRBV29-1
size: NA
DNA: TGCAGCGTTGTAGGAGGACAGGGGGTATCAGATACGCAGTATTTT
CDR3: CSVVGGQGVSDTQYF

D: TRBD1
J: TRBJ1-1
V: TRBV5-6
size: NA
DNA: TGTGCCAGCAGCTTGGGGGACAGGGGTTGGGGGACTGAAGCTTTCTTT
CDR3: CASSLGDRGWGTEAFF

D: TRBD2
J: TRBJ2-1
V: TRBV5-1
size: medium-sized
DNA: TGCGCCAGCAGCCCGTCTGGGACTAACAATGAGCAGTTCTTC
CDR3: CASSPSGTNNEQFF

D: NA
J: TRBJ1-2
V: TRBV7-2
size: NA
DNA: TGTGCCAGCAGCTCCCGTACCGCAGGCCCCTATGGCTACACCTTC
CDR3: CASSSRTAGPYGYTF

D: NA
J: TRBJ1-5
V: TRBV2
size: NA
DNA: TGTGCCAGCCGATTTCACGGGGCCGGGGGTCAGCCCCAGCATTTT
CDR3: CASRFHGAGGQPQHF

D: TRBD1
J: TRBJ1-1
V: TRBV25-1
size: NA
DNA: TGTGCCAGCAGCGCCGGGACAGGGGGCCTTTTTAAAACTGAAGCTTTCTTT
CDR3: CASSAGTGGLFKTEAFF

D: NA
J: TRBJ2-5
V: TRBV5-1
size: NA
DNA: TGCGCCAGCAGTGCGGGACTCTCCCAAGAGACCCAGTACTTC
CDR3: CASSAGLSQETQYF

D: NA
J: TRBJ2-6
V: TRBV18
size: NA
DNA: TGTGCCAGCTCAAGTCCGGGATACTCTGGGGCCAACGTCCTGACTTTC
CDR3: CASSSPGYSGANVLTF

D: NA
J: TRBJ2-1
V: TRBV5-1
size: NA
DNA: TGCGCCAGCAGCACCGGACAGACCAGCTCCTACAATGAGCAGTTCTTC
CDR3: CASSTGQTSSYNEQFF

D: NA
J: TRBJ1-2
V: TRBV6-1
size: few
DNA: TGTGCCAGCAGTGTTCAAAGGGTAGGGGTGGAATATGGCTACACCTTC
CDR3: CASSVQRVGVEYGYTF

D: NA
J: TRBJ2-7
V: TRBV2
size: NA
DNA: TGTGCCAGCAGGGGGCTTTCCCGCTACGAGCAGTACTTC
CDR3: CASRGLSRYEQYF

D: NA
J: TRBJ2-6
V: TRBV30
size: NA
DNA: TGTGCCTGTGACAGTTCTGGGGCCAACGTCCTGACTTTC
CDR3: CACDSSGANVLTF